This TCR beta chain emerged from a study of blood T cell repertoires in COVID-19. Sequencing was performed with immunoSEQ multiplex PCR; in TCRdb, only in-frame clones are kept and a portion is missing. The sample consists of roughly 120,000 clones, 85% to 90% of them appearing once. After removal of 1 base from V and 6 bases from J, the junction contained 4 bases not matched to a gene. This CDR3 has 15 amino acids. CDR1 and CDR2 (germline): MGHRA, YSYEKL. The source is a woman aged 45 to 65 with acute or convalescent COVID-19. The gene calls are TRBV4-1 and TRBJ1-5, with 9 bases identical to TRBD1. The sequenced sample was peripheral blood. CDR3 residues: CASSQGDRVSQPQHF. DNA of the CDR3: TGCGCCAGCAGCCAAGGGGACAGGGTGAGTCAGCCCCAGCATTTT.